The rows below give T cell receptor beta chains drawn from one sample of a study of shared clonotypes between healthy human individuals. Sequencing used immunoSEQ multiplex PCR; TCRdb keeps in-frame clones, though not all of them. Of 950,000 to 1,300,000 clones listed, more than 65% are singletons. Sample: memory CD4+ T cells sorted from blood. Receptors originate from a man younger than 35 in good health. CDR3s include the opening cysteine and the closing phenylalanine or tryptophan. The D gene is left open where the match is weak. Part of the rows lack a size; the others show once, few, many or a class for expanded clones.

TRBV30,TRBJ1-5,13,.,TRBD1,CAWATGGGQPQHF,TGTGCCTGGGCGACAGGGGGCGGTCAGCCCCAGCATTTT
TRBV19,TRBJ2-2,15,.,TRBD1,CASSTRQGQAGELFF,TGTGCCAGTAGTACTAGACAGGGTCAAGCCGGGGAGCTGTTTTTT
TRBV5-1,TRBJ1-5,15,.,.,CASSPGPDSNQPQHF,TGCGCCAGCAGCCCTGGCCCGGACAGCAATCAGCCCCAGCATTTT
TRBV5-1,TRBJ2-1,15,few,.,CASGRDQSSYNEQFF,TGCGCCAGTGGACGAGATCAGAGCTCCTACAATGAGCAGTTCTTC
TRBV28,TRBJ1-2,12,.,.,CASSQPNYGYTF,TGTGCCAGCAGCCAACCTAACTATGGCTACACCTTC
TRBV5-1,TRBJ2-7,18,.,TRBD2,CASRSTGAGTSGYYEQYF,TGCGCCAGCAGAAGCACAGGAGCCGGGACTAGCGGGTACTACGAGCAGTACTTC
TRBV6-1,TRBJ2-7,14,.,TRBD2,CASSGLASGYEQYF,TGTGCCAGCAGTGGACTAGCTAGCGGGTACGAGCAGTACTTC
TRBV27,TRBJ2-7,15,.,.,CASSSAGAPSYEQYF,TGTGCCAGCAGTTCCGCCGGGGCCCCCTCCTACGAGCAGTACTTC
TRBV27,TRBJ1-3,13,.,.,CASKDRGGNTIYF,TGTGCCAGCAAGGATAGGGGTGGAAACACCATATATTTT
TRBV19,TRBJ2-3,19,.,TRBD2,CASSFPHPRTSGITDTQYF,TGTGCCAGTAGTTTCCCCCACCCCAGGACTAGCGGGATTACAGATACGCAGTATTTT
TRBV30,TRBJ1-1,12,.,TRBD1,CAWRTGRTEAFF,TGTGCCTGGAGGACAGGGAGAACTGAAGCTTTCTTT
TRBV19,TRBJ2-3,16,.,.,CASTKRRSSTTDTQYF,TGTGCCAGTACCAAAAGGAGAAGTAGTACCACAGATACGCAGTATTTT
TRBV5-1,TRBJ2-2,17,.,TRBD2,CASSLRPSGIYTGELFF,TGCGCCAGCAGCTTGAGGCCTAGCGGGATTTATACCGGGGAGCTGTTTTTT
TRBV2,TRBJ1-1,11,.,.,CASQVLAEAFF,TGTGCCAGCCAGGTCCTGGCTGAAGCTTTCTTT
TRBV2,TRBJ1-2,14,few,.,CASSQQGEGYGYTF,TGTGCCAGCAGTCAACAGGGAGAGGGCTATGGCTACACCTTC
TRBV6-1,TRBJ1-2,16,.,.,CASSDGPSYANYGYTF,TGTGCCAGCAGTGACGGGCCGTCGTATGCTAACTATGGCTACACCTTC
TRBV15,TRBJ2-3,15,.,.,CATGVAGLGTDTQYF,TGTGCCACCGGGGTCGCGGGATTAGGCACAGATACGCAGTATTTT
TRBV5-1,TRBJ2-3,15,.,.,CASSLVGGVGDTQYF,TGCGCCAGCAGCTTGGTTGGAGGGGTCGGAGATACGCAGTATTTT
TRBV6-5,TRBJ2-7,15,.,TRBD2,CASSILAGGSYEQYF,TGTGCCAGCAGCATTCTAGCGGGGGGGTCCTACGAGCAGTACTTC
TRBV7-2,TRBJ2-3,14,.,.,CASSWQPRTDTQYF,TGTGCCAGCAGCTGGCAACCTCGGACAGATACGCAGTATTTT
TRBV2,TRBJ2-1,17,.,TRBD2,CASGRTSGGSSYNEQFF,TGTGCCAGCGGCAGGACTAGCGGGGGCAGCTCCTACAATGAGCAGTTCTTC
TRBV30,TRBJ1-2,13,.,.,CAWSYGSDYGYTF,TGTGCCTGGAGTTACGGTTCGGACTATGGCTACACCTTC
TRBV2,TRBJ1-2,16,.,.,CASRLDGAGLQDGYTF,TGTGCCAGCAGACTAGATGGGGCTGGGCTACAGGATGGCTACACCTTC
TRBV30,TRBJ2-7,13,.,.,CAWSVPGRYEQYF,TGTGCCTGGAGTGTTCCAGGTAGATACGAGCAGTACTTC
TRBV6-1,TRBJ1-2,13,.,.,CASSADRNYGYTF,TGTGCCAGCAGTGCCGACAGAAACTATGGCTACACCTTC
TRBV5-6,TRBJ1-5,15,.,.,CASSSGRRELEPQHF,TGTGCCAGCAGCTCAGGGAGGAGGGAATTGGAGCCCCAGCATTTT